These 18 T cell receptor beta chains share one sample of origin, sequenced in a study of blood T cell repertoires in COVID-19. Some clones are missing from TCRdb's copy, which holds only in-frame ones; the method was immunoSEQ multiplex PCR. The data contain approximately 150,000 clones, 80% to 90% of them singletons. Source material: PBMCs or T cells enriched from blood (not recorded which). Receptors originate from a woman in her forties or fifties with acute COVID-19.

The V and J genes are TRBV9 and TRBJ2-7; TRBD1 matches at 7 bases. The CDR3 runs 13 residues. Per germline, CDR1 SGDLS and CDR2 YYNGEE. V was clipped by 3 bases and J by 2 bases; unmatched bases: 2. CDR3: CASSGQGPYEQYF. CDR3 nucleotide sequence: TGTGCCAGCAGCGGACAGGGACCCTACGAGCAGTACTTC.

The gene calls are TRBV24-1 and TRBJ2-1; TRBD2 aligns across 7 bases. The germline V gene encodes CDR1 KGHDR and CDR2 SFDVKD. V lost 3 bases, J lost 2 bases, and 6 bases stayed unmatched. The CDR3 runs to 16 residues. The CDR3 coding sequence is TGTGCCACCAGTGATCCGACTAGCAAGGCCTACAATGAGCAGTTCTTC. Encoded protein: CATSDPTSKAYNEQFF.

J is TRBJ2-7 and V is TRBV19, with TRBD2 matching over 7 bases. The CDR3 contains 14 residues. Germline V gives CDR1 LNHDA, CDR2 SQIVND (reference sequence). V trimming: 7 bases; J trimming: 3 bases; junction bases outside the gene matches: 9. CDR3 region: CASKGRLADYEQYF. The CDR3, as DNA: TGTGCCAGTAAAGGACGGCTAGCGGACTACGAGCAGTACTTC.

The CDR3 sequence is CASSQDPAGSVGTGELFF. For the CDR3, the DNA is TGCGCCAGCAGCCAAGATCCAGCGGGATCGGTGGGAACCGGGGAGCTGTTTTTT. The chain couples TRBV4-3 to TRBJ2-2; 7 nucleotides match TRBD2. V shed 0 bases and J 5 bases; nucleotides not matched to a gene: 12. CDR3 length: 18 amino acids. CDR1 and CDR2 (germline): LGHNA, YSLEER.

The V call is TRBV4-2, the J call TRBJ1-5; possible D gene TRBD1, 6 bases. The CDR3 has 17 amino acids. Germline CDR1 and CDR2: LGHNA and YNFKEQ. The germline V and J ends were trimmed by 1 base and 7 bases, with 20 bases remaining between them. The CDR3, as DNA: TGTGCCAGCAGCCAAGCCCTGATCGCAGGGGTGGGACAGCCCCAGCATTTT. Residues: CASSQALIAGVGQPQHF.

J is TRBJ1-1 and V is TRBV12-3 or TRBV12-4; perhaps TRBD1 as D (5 bases). V was cut by 3 bases and J by 11 bases, with 13 bases left in between. The CDR3 spans 12 residues. The CDR3 loop reads CASSLFPGIAFF. CDR3 DNA: TGTGCCAGCAGTTTGTTTCCAGGGATTGCTTTCTTT.

The V and J genes are TRBV7-2 and TRBJ1-2; D is unresolved. The CDR3 length is 14 residues. Trimming took 4 bases from V and 4 from J, leaving 13 bases between them. CDR1 and CDR2 from the germline V gene are SGHTA and FQGNSA. DNA of the CDR3: TGTGCCAGCAGCTCCCCTTGGACTGGCTATGGCTACACCTTC. This gives the protein CASSSPWTGYGYTF. Complete variable domain (other parts from reference TRBV7-2 and TRBJ1-2): GAGVSQSPSNKVTEKGKDVELRCDPISGHTALYWYRQSLGQGLEFLIYFQGNSAPDKSGLPSDRFSAERTGGSVSTLTIQRTQQEDSAVYLCASSSPWTGYGYTFGSGTRLTVV.

This sequence joins TRBV18 and TRBJ1-6, with D possibly TRBD1 on 5 matching bases. Per the germline V gene, CDR1 is KGHSH and CDR2 is LQKENI. V gave up 3 bases and J gave up 10 bases, with 13 bases separating them. The CDR3 has 14 amino acids. CDR3 amino acids: CASSPNAGVSPLHF. The DNA for the CDR3 is TGTGCCAGCTCACCTAACGCGGGGGTCTCACCCCTCCACTTT. The whole variable domain, remainder taken from reference TRBV18 and TRBJ1-6, is NAGVMQNPRHLVRRRGQEARLRCSPMKGHSHVYWYRQLPEEGLKFMVYLQKENIIDESGMPKERFSAEFPKEGPSILRIQQVVRGDSAAYFCASSPNAGVSPLHFGNGTRLTVT.

This chain uses TRBV24-1 with TRBJ2-3, with D possibly matching TRBD2 (6 bases). CDR3 size: 15 residues. V gave up 7 bases and J gave up 0 bases, with 13 bases separating them. Looked up from germline, CDR1 is KGHDR and CDR2 is SFDVKD. The CDR3, as DNA: TGTGCCACCAGCCCCCTAGCGTCTAGCACAGATACGCAGTATTTT. Translating it yields CATSPLASSTDTQYF.

This chain joins TRBV12-5 and TRBJ2-7, with a tentative D call TRBD1 (6 bases). In germline, CDR1 is LGHNT, CDR2 FRNRAP. The ends were cut back, 4 bases at V and 3 bases at J, with 7 bases in the middle. The length of the CDR3 is 12 residues. The CDR3 loop reads CASGSGDYEQYF. For the CDR3, the DNA is TGTGCTAGTGGTTCAGGGGACTACGAGCAGTACTTC.

V usage is TRBV3-1 (or the pseudogene TRBV3-2) and J usage is TRBJ1-2, with TRBD1 matching over 8 bases. Germline trimming cut 4 bases from V and 3 bases from J; bases unmatched to any gene: 7. CDR3 size: 15 residues. The germline V gene has CDR1 LGHDT and CDR2 YNNKEL (reference sequence). The CDR3 DNA reads TGTGCCAGCAGCCCCCCATCACAGGGGGACTATGGCTACACCTTC. Its translation: CASSPPSQGDYGYTF.

The rearrangement joins TRBV14 to TRBJ1-2; D unclear. Germline V gives CDR1 SGHDN, CDR2 FVKESK. The germline V and J ends were trimmed by 0 bases and 4 bases, with 9 bases remaining between them. The CDR3 length is 14 residues. The CDR3: CASSQEGRSYGYTF. As DNA, the CDR3 is TGTGCCAGCAGCCAAGAAGGGAGGTCCTATGGCTACACCTTC.

V is TRBV7-9 and J is TRBJ2-7, with 7 nucleotides matching TRBD1. Per germline, CDR1 SEHNR and CDR2 FQNEAQ (reference sequence). The CDR3 has 13 residues. The V and J ends lost 1 base and 3 bases, in that order; junction bases with no gene match: 0. CDR3 coding DNA: TGTGCCAGCAGCTTAGGGGACAGCTACGAGCAGTACTTC. Residues: CASSLGDSYEQYF.

This clone was detected only once. The V gene is TRBV19, the J gene TRBJ1-2, with D possibly TRBD1 on 5 matching bases. Trimming pared 5 bases from V and 8 bases from J, leaving 12 bases between. Germline V gene sequence: CDR1 LNHDA, CDR2 SQIVND (reference sequence). The CDR3 has 12 amino acids. The CDR3 bases are TGTGCCAGTAGTTCCAGGGTAGGAGGCTACACCTTC. It specifies CASSSRVGGYTF.

The chain combines TRBV11-2 with TRBJ2-5, with a weak D call TRBD1 (6 bases). The length of the CDR3 is 14 residues. CDR1 is SGHAT, CDR2 FQNNGV, per germline. The germline V and J ends were trimmed by 3 bases and 4 bases, with 12 bases remaining between them. In DNA form, the CDR3 reads TGTGCCAGCAGCTTGATCGAGGGGGTAGAGACCCAGTACTTC. It encodes CASSLIEGVETQYF.

The rearrangement uses TRBV28 and TRBJ1-5, with D uncertain. The CDR3 runs 15 residues. Deletions cut 6 bases from V and 2 bases from J, with 14 bases between. Germline lookup yields CDR1 MDHEN and CDR2 SYDVKM. CDR3 protein: CASRPPSTGNQPQHF. The CDR3, as DNA: TGTGCCAGCAGACCACCTTCTACCGGCAATCAGCCCCAGCATTTT.

The rearrangement uses TRBV19 and TRBJ2-3; tentatively, D is TRBD1 (5 bases). V was trimmed by 6 bases and J by 1 base, leaving 14 bases between them. This CDR3 is built from 15 residues. In germline, CDR1 is LNHDA, CDR2 SQIVND (reference sequence). The CDR3 bases are TGTGCCAGTAGCGAGGCAGGGTTGGGCACAGATACGCAGTATTTT. Its protein is CASSEAGLGTDTQYF.

This clone was recorded only once. The chain links TRBV9 to TRBJ2-6, with 9 bases matching TRBD1. The length of the CDR3 is 18 residues. The ends lost 2 bases at V and 4 bases at J; junction bases unmatched: 10. Germline V CDR1 and CDR2: SGDLS, YYNGEE. The chain's CDR3 is CASSVGQGRVGGANVLTF. In DNA form, the CDR3 reads TGTGCCAGCAGCGTTGGACAGGGGAGAGTAGGAGGGGCCAACGTCCTGACTTTC.